The 18 T cell receptor beta chains below all came from one sample that was sequenced in a study of blood T cells in healthy people across ages (dated by TCRdb to about 2015). Library construction relied on 5' RACE. The sequencer was an Illumina HiSeq 2500. A second PCR of about 6 to 12 cycles was run with a J-beta primer mix and a sample-barcoded 5' primer. TCRdb trimmed public reads at Q25 via fastp, called clones via MiXCR and kept in-frame beta chains. Under each unique CDR3 protein, matching rows form one entry showing the most common genes and DNA. This sample lists more than 500,000 distinct CDR3 sequences; roughly 29% were detected once. The ten largest clones take up about 18% of the sample. Material: blood. These receptors were taken from a woman in her seventies in good health.

This clonotype was counted only a few times. The genes are TRBV12-3 or TRBV12-4 and TRBJ1-2, with TRBD1 as a possible D gene (6 bases). V dropped 6 bases and J dropped 2 bases, with 16 bases sitting between them. The CDR3 is 15 amino acids. CDR3 nucleotides: TGTGCCAGCAGGAGCTCCGCGGGGGCCAACTATGGCTACACCTTC. Protein product: CASRSSAGANYGYTF.

The rearrangement links TRBV20-1 to TRBJ1-3, with D possibly TRBD1 on 6 matching bases. Trimming cost V 0 bases and J 4 bases, with 16 bases left between them. Per germline, CDR1 DFQATT and CDR2 SNEGSKA (reference sequence). CDR3 length: 16 amino acids. The CDR3: CSARDGGSGHGNTIYF. The CDR3 DNA reads TGCAGTGCTAGAGATGGGGGCTCGGGTCACGGAAACACCATATATTTT.

The CDR3 DNA sequence: TGCGCCAGCAGCCAAAGGAGGACTAGCGGGGGGATTTACAATGAGCAGTTCTTC. Translating it yields CASSQRRTSGGIYNEQFF. The V and J genes are TRBV4-3 and TRBJ2-1; 14 bases are shared with TRBD2. Unmatched junction bases numbered 7, after V lost 2 bases and J lost 4 bases. The germline gives CDR1 LGHNA, CDR2 YSLEER. The CDR3 length is 18 residues.

This clonotype was found a few times. One end of the junction does not line up with germline, which may come from a read error. J is TRBJ1-5 and V is TRBV18; D gene ambiguous. Germline V gene data show CDR1 as KGHSH and CDR2 as LQKENI. The CDR3 has 15 residues. The CDR3 sequence: CASAPRGGSGQPQHF. CDR3 coding DNA: TGTGCCAGCGCACCTCGGGGAGGCTCGGGTCAGCCCCAGCATTTT.

This clonotype was picked up a small number of times. This rearrangement joins TRBV6-5 to TRBJ2-5, with 7 bases fitting TRBD1. J lost 5 bases, V lost 0 bases, and 18 bases had no gene match. The germline gives CDR1 MNHEY, CDR2 SVGAGI. This CDR3 has 19 residues. This CDR3 is CASSYSGSVGTVRRETQYF. CDR3 in DNA: TGTGCCAGCAGTTACTCGGGGTCGGTTGGGACAGTTCGTCGGGAGACCCAGTACTTC.

This clonotype showed up just a few times. This chain links TRBV6-6 with TRBJ1-6; D remains ambiguous. Germline lookup yields CDR1 MNHNY and CDR2 SVGAGI (reference sequence). The V end was cut by 6 bases, the J end by 6 bases, with 15 bases between. The CDR3 is 15 amino acids. CDR3 residues: CASRERERGNSPLHF. In DNA, the CDR3 is TGTGCCAGCAGAGAAAGGGAACGGGGTAATTCACCCCTCCACTTT.

This rearrangement joins TRBV6-2 or TRBV6-3 to TRBJ2-5; TRBD2 matches at 12 bases. The CDR3 sequence is 15 residues long. With V trimmed by 6 bases and J by 5 bases, 7 bases remained unmatched. The V gene's germline CDR1 is MNHEY and CDR2 SVGEGT. Here the CDR3 DNA reads TGTGCCAGCAGCTCGACTAGCGGGGGCTATGAGACCCAGTACTTC. Protein sequence: CASSSTSGGYETQYF.

The genes are TRBV5-1 and TRBJ2-5, with a weak D call TRBD1 (6 bases). The CDR3 has 15 amino acids. Germline-derived CDR1 and CDR2 are SGHRS and YFSETQ. Trimming removed 1 base from V and 2 bases from J, with 12 bases in between. As DNA, the CDR3 is TGCGCCAGCAGCTTGTTTCTGGACAGACAAGAGACCCAGTACTTC. Translation gives CASSLFLDRQETQYF.

The V call is TRBV6-1, the J call TRBJ2-1; D call uncertain. V dropped 6 bases and J dropped 5 bases, with 11 bases sitting between them. Germline CDR1 reads MNHNS; CDR2 reads SASEGT. The CDR3 has 13 amino acids. DNA of the CDR3: TGTGCCAGCAGCCAAAATGCGGACAATGAGCAGTTCTTC. Protein product: CASSQNADNEQFF.

This clonotype was observed a handful of times. This chain links TRBV7-8 with TRBJ2-1; D is possibly TRBD1 or TRBD2 (5 bases each). Germline V gene lookup returns CDR1 SGHVS and CDR2 FQNEAQ. Trimming pared 5 bases from V and 6 bases from J, leaving 14 bases between. CDR3 length: 14 amino acids. In nucleotides, the CDR3 is TGTGCCAGCAGCGGAGTGGGGGTTCGCAATGAGCAGTTCTTC. This codes for CASSGVGVRNEQFF.

This clonotype was recorded a few times. The V and J genes are TRBV10-3 and TRBJ2-5, with D possibly matching TRBD1 (5 bases). The J call may be mistaken, given a closer DNA end match to TRBJ2-1. This CDR3 has 12 residues. Germline V lookup: CDR1 ENHRY, CDR2 SYGVKD. CDR3 DNA: TGTGCCATCAGTGTCCAGGGAAAGGAGCAGTTCTTC. It translates to CAISVQGKEQFF.

V is TRBV9 and J is TRBJ1-6, with 9 bases aligning to TRBD1. The CDR3 runs 16 residues. V lost 4 bases, J lost 9 bases, and 11 bases stayed unmatched. CDR1 is SGDLS and CDR2 is YYNGEE in the germline V gene. The CDR3 here is CASSPYRQGVGSPLHF. The CDR3 region has the DNA TGTGCCAGCAGCCCCTACCGACAGGGGGTTGGTTCACCCCTCCACTTT.

This clonotype has a handful of counts. The rearrangement joins TRBV12-3 or TRBV12-4 to TRBJ2-3, with D possibly matching TRBD2 (6 bases). CDR3 length equals 14 residues. Deletions cut 6 bases from V and 5 bases from J, with 15 bases between. The CDR3 region is CASSPTGLLDTQYF. Here the CDR3 DNA reads TGTGCCAGCAGCCCAACAGGACTACTAGATACGCAGTATTTT.

This clonotype was recorded at least ten times. V is TRBV20-1 and J is TRBJ2-7; D gene uncertain. V shed 5 bases and J shed 1 base, with 15 bases lying between them. CDR3 length equals 14 residues. Germline V lookup: CDR1 DFQATT, CDR2 SNEGSKA (reference sequence). This CDR3 reads CSAPQVRSSYEQYF. As DNA, the CDR3 is TGCAGTGCTCCGCAGGTCCGTTCTTCCTACGAGCAGTACTTC.

V is TRBV5-1 and J is TRBJ1-3; D call uncertain. V lost 0 bases and J 0 bases, leaving 7 bases between the germline ends. Germline V gene sequence: CDR1 SGHRS, CDR2 YFSETQ. CDR3 length: 15 residues. CDR3 in amino acids: CASSLEGISGNTIYF. Here the CDR3 DNA reads TGCGCCAGCAGCTTGGAGGGTATCTCTGGAAACACCATATATTTT. The entire variable domain, with the rest obtained from reference TRBV5-1 and TRBJ1-3, is as follows: KAGVTQTPRYLIKTRGQQVTLSCSPISGHRSVSWYQQTPGQGLQFLFEYFSETQRNKGNFPGRFSGRQFSNSRSEMNVSTLELGDSALYLCASSLEGISGNTIYFGEGSWLTVV.

The chain combines TRBV20-1 with TRBJ2-1; D remains unclear. V lost 3 bases to trimming and J lost 8 bases, with 14 bases between them. Germline V lookup: CDR1 DFQATT, CDR2 SNEGSKA (reference sequence). This CDR3 is 13 amino acids long. As DNA, the CDR3 is TGCAGTGCTAGGGATGTAAATAGTGATGAGCAGTTCTTC. It codes for CSARDVNSDEQFF.

In this sample, this clonotype turned up a few times. The V call is TRBV5-6, the J call TRBJ2-7; a possible D gene is TRBD2 (6 bases). Trimming removed 2 bases at V and 0 bases at J, with 9 bases between. CDR3 length: 14 amino acids. The germline CDR1 and CDR2 sequences are SGHDT and YYEEEE. CDR3 in amino acids: CASSLMGGSYEQYF. Written as DNA, the CDR3 is TGTGCCAGCAGCTTAATGGGGGGCTCCTACGAGCAGTACTTC.

CDR3: CASSGQSITNTGELFF. DNA of the CDR3: TGTGCCAGCAGCGGCCAATCAATTACGAACACCGGGGAGCTGTTTTTT. J is TRBJ2-2 and V is TRBV7-2; no definite D call. The V end lost 5 bases, the J end lost 0 bases, and 13 bases lay between the germline ends. This CDR3 comprises 16 residues. The germline V gene encodes CDR1 SGHTA and CDR2 FQGNSA.